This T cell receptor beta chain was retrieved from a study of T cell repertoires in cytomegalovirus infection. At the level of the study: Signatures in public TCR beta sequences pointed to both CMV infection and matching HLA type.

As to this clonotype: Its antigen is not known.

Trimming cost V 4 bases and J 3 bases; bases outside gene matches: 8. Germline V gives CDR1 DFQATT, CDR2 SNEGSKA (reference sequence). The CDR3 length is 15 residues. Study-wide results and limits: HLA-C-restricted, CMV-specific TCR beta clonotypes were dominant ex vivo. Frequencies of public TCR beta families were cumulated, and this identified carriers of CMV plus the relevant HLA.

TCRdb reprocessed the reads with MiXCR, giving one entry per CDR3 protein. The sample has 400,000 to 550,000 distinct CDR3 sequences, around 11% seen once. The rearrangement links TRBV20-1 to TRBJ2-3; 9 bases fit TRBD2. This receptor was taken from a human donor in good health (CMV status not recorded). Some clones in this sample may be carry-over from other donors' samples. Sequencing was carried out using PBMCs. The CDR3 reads CSAMPGLAATDTQYF. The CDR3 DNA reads TGCAGTGCTATGCCGGGACTAGCTGCTACAGATACGCAGTATTTT.